The subject of this entry is one TCR beta chain. Its matching antigen is unknown. This CDR3 has 14 amino acids. CDR1 is SQVTM and CDR2 is ANQGSEA in the germline V gene. V lost 6 bases and J lost 6; bases outside the gene matches: 13. This sample stems from a study of cytomegalovirus exposure and HLA in healthy donors. Regarding the study as a whole: The authors later found HLA-associated TCR beta chains more clonally expanded than equally common others.

Both 60 Vbeta primers and 13 Jbeta primers went into the PCR. Repertoires were generated with immunoSEQ multiplex PCR, while TCRdb's copy carries only in-frame clones and drops some. The table lists fewer than 150,000 clones, with roughly 2% in the top ten. This sequence joins TRBV29-1 and TRBJ1-2, with 7 bases lining up with TRBD1. Sequenced sample: PBMCs. The source of this sequence is a woman aged 60-75 years in good health and CMV-seronegative. In DNA form, the CDR3 reads TGCAGCGTGCCCAGGGGGACAGATCGCGATGGCTACACCTTC. Protein product: CSVPRGTDRDGYTF.